Presented here are 21 T cell receptor beta chains from one specimen sequenced in a study of technical replicates of blood from a few donors. Clones were read by immunoSEQ multiplex PCR, and TCRdb kept only the in-frame ones, dropping some. Here the sample spans around 92,000 clones, approximately 96% being singletons. Sequenced material: T cells isolated from PBMCs. The source of these receptors is a human donor in good health.

The chain is built from TRBV19 and TRBJ2-3, with D possibly being TRBD2 (5 bases). CDR1 and CDR2 (germline): LNHDA, SQIVND (reference sequence). Trimming stripped 2 bases from V and 1 base from J, with 10 bases between. The CDR3 consists of 15 residues. The CDR3 sequence: CASSITSRGTDTQYF. As DNA, the CDR3 is TGTGCCAGTAGTATAACTAGTAGGGGCACAGATACGCAGTATTTT. Full variable domain (remainder filled in from reference TRBV19 and TRBJ2-3): DGGITQSPKYLFRKEGQNVTLSCEQNLNHDAMYWYRQDPGQGLRLIYYSQIVNDFQKGDIAEGYSVSREKKESFPLTVTSAQKNPTAFYLCASSITSRGTDTQYFGPGTRLTVL.

This rearrangement joins TRBV5-1 to TRBJ2-7, with D possibly being TRBD1 (6 bases). The CDR3 runs to 16 residues. Germline assignment: CDR1 SGHRS and CDR2 YFSETQ. Trimming shortened V by 2 bases and J by 0 bases, and 15 bases separated the two germline ends. The CDR3 DNA reads as TGCGCCAGCAGCTTCGGACAGCCCGTGAGCTCCTACGAGCAGTACTTC. Its translation: CASSFGQPVSSYEQYF.

This rearrangement joins TRBV19 to TRBJ2-5, with TRBD1 identical over 8 bases. V gave up 6 bases and J gave up 5 bases; unmatched junction bases: 5. Looked up from germline, CDR1 is LNHDA and CDR2 is SQIVND (reference sequence). The CDR3 covers 13 residues. The CDR3 DNA sequence: TGTGCCAGTAGGCGTCAGGGGGCGGAGACCCAGTACTTC. Protein sequence: CASRRQGAETQYF.

The rearrangement uses TRBV7-9 and TRBJ2-4; 14 nucleotides agree with TRBD2. Germline lookup yields CDR1 SEHNR and CDR2 FQNEAQ (reference sequence). V lost 5 bases to trimming and J lost 1 base; unmatched junction nucleotides: 4. The CDR3 runs to 17 residues. The CDR3: CASSTRTSGGAKNIQYF. The CDR3, as DNA: TGTGCCAGCAGCACTAGGACTAGCGGGGGGGCCAAAAACATTCAGTACTTC.

Here the CDR3 DNA reads TGCGCCAGCAGCGACAGGTCTAATGGCTACACCTTC. This codes for CASSDRSNGYTF. The rearrangement uses TRBV5-1 and TRBJ1-2, with D possibly being TRBD1 (6 bases). V was clipped by 4 bases and J by 6 bases, with 10 bases between them. The CDR3 extends over 12 amino acids. Germline V CDR1 and CDR2: SGHRS, YFSETQ. Based on the CDR3 plus reference TRBV5-1 and TRBJ1-2, the full variable domain is KAGVTQTPRYLIKTRGQQVTLSCSPISGHRSVSWYQQTPGQGLQFLFEYFSETQRNKGNFPGRFSGRQFSNSRSEMNVSTLELGDSALYLCASSDRSNGYTFGSGTRLTVV.

As DNA, the CDR3 is TGTGCCATCAGTGAGAGGGGTTCAAGCTCCTACGAGCAGTACTTC. It encodes CAISERGSSSYEQYF. The genes are TRBV10-3 and TRBJ2-7, with D tentatively TRBD1 (5 bases). The CDR3 spans 15 residues. Germline V CDR1 and CDR2: ENHRY, SYGVKD. The germline V and J ends were trimmed by 2 bases and 0 bases, with 11 bases remaining between them.

The chain links TRBV27 to TRBJ2-1, with D perhaps TRBD1 (6 bases). Trimming left V 3 bases short and J 4 bases short, with 13 bases between. The CDR3 runs 15 residues. Per germline, CDR1 MNHEY and CDR2 SMNVEV (reference sequence). CDR3 DNA sequence: TGTGCCAGCAGTTTCCTCCCACAGGGTTACAATGAGCAGTTCTTC. This translates into CASSFLPQGYNEQFF.

CDR3 nucleotide sequence: TGTGCCACCAGCAGAGGCGGGACAGCCTACGAGCAGTACTTC. It encodes CATSRGGTAYEQYF. V is TRBV15 and J is TRBJ2-7, with D maybe TRBD1 (7 bases). This CDR3 comprises 14 residues. The germline V gene encodes CDR1 LNHNV and CDR2 YYDKDF (reference sequence). V dropped 1 base and J dropped 2 bases, with 9 bases sitting between them.

The genes are TRBV6-1 and TRBJ1-5; weak D call: TRBD1 (5 bases). Trimming took off 5 bases at V and 1 base at J, with 12 bases between the two ends. CDR3 length equals 15 residues. Germline-derived CDR1 and CDR2 are MNHNS and SASEGT. CDR3: CASSRPGSSNQPQHF. CDR3 bases: TGTGCCAGCAGTAGACCAGGGTCGAGCAATCAGCCCCAGCATTTT.

The chain's CDR3 is CASSLAGTGELFF. The CDR3 DNA is TGTGCCAGCAGCTTAGCGGGTACCGGGGAGCTGTTTTTT. The chain joins TRBV25-1 to TRBJ2-2; the match to TRBD2 covers 7 bases. V was clipped by 6 bases and J by 5 bases; unmatched bases: 3. This CDR3 has 13 residues. From germline, CDR1 is MGHDK and CDR2 SYGVNS.

CDR3 residues: CASSYSLAFGYEQYF. CDR3 DNA: TGTGCCAGCAGTTACTCCTTAGCGTTTGGCTACGAGCAGTACTTC. The chain uses TRBV6-8 and TRBJ2-7; D might be TRBD2 (5 bases). Deletions cut 0 bases from V and 3 bases from J, with 12 bases between. The CDR3 totals 15 residues. The germline V gene has CDR1 MNHGY and CDR2 SAAAGT.

The chain links TRBV14 to TRBJ1-2; the D is unclear. V lost 0 bases and J lost 6, with 14 bases in between. The CDR3 runs 15 residues. In germline, CDR1 is SGHDN, CDR2 FVKESK. The DNA for the CDR3 is TGTGCCAGCAGCCAAGAATGGCAAGACATCAATGGCTACACCTTC. Protein sequence: CASSQEWQDINGYTF.

The gene calls are TRBV7-6 and TRBJ1-5; possibly TRBD1 for D (5 bases). V was trimmed by 3 bases and J by 4 bases, leaving 7 bases between them. This CDR3 spans 13 amino acids. Germline values: CDR1 SGHVS, CDR2 FNYEAQ. The CDR3 region is CASSLDTNQPQHF. Here the CDR3 DNA reads TGTGCCAGCAGCTTGGACACAAATCAGCCCCAGCATTTT. Using reference TRBV7-6 and TRBJ1-5 for the parts outside the CDR3, the full variable domain is GAGVSQSPRYKVTKRGQDVALRCDPISGHVSLYWYRQALGQGPEFLTYFNYEAQQDKSGLPNDRFSAERPEGSISTLTIQRTEQRDSAMYRCASSLDTNQPQHFGDGTRLSIL.

V and J are TRBV7-8 and TRBJ1-4; 9 bases map to TRBD1. The CDR3 is made up of 15 amino acids. The germline V gene has CDR1 SGHVS and CDR2 FQNEAQ. The ends lost 5 bases at V and 8 bases at J; junction bases unmatched: 9. For the CDR3, the DNA is TGTGCCAGCAGCACGAGGACAGGGGTAGGAGAAAAACTGTTTTTT. This translates into CASSTRTGVGEKLFF.

J is TRBJ2-3 and V is TRBV5-4; weak D call: TRBD2 (6 bases). This CDR3 has 16 amino acids. Trimming removed 0 bases from V and 0 bases from J, with 11 bases in between. Per germline, CDR1 SGHNT and CDR2 YYREEE (reference sequence). The DNA of the CDR3 is TGTGCCAGCAGCTTGGATAGCGGAGCTAGCACAGATACGCAGTATTTT. It yields the protein CASSLDSGASTDTQYF. The complete variable domain, with remaining parts taken from reference TRBV5-4 and TRBJ2-3, reads ETGVTQSPTHLIKTRGQQVTLRCSSQSGHNTVSWYQQALGQGPQFIFQYYREEENGRGNFPPRFSGLQFPNYSSELNVNALELDDSALYLCASSLDSGASTDTQYFGPGTRLTVL.

V usage is TRBV21-1 and J usage is TRBJ2-7; TRBD1, the table's D call, lacks a check against the DNA. TRBV21-1 is tagged as a pseudogene. This CDR3 has 14 residues. Here the CDR3 reads CASRNPSPSHEQYF. In nucleotides, the CDR3 is TGTGCCAGCAGAAACCCCAGTCCCTCGCACGAGCAGTACTTC.

V and J are TRBV30 and TRBJ1-2; no firm D call. Germline V CDR1 and CDR2: GTSNPN, SVGIG (reference sequence). The length of the CDR3 is 13 residues. The ends were cut back, 4 bases at V and 8 bases at J, with 17 bases in the middle. The CDR3, as DNA: TGTGCCTGGAACCCCCTTAGAGGGAAAGGCTACACCTTC. This gives the protein CAWNPLRGKGYTF.

The CDR3 loop is CASRTGTSGRSSYEQYF. CDR3 coding DNA: TGTGCCAGCAGAACCGGGACTAGCGGGCGAAGCTCCTACGAGCAGTACTTC. This chain connects TRBV2 to TRBJ2-7; 12 bases line up with TRBD2. Trimming at V came to 6 bases and at J to 0 bases, leaving 9 bases not matched to a gene. The germline CDR1 and CDR2 sequences are SNHLY and FYNNEI. The CDR3 length is 17 residues.

The V and J genes are TRBV6-1 and TRBJ2-3, with 9 bases fitting TRBD2. Germline trimming cut 2 bases from V and 3 bases from J; bases unmatched to any gene: 6. CDR1 and CDR2 (germline): MNHNS, SASEGT. CDR3 length: 16 amino acids. The CDR3 region has the DNA TGTGCCAGCAGTGAATTGGGTAGCGGGAGTACAGATACGCAGTATTTT. Amino acids: CASSELGSGSTDTQYF.

This chain joins TRBV27 and TRBJ1-4; no clear D. In germline, CDR1 is MNHEY, CDR2 SMNVEV (reference sequence). V was shortened by 6 bases and J by 8 bases, with 19 bases between the two germline ends. The CDR3 sequence is 15 residues long. CDR3 amino acids: CASSPHTSQIEKLFF. DNA for the CDR3: TGTGCCAGCAGCCCACACACGTCGCAGATAGAAAAACTGTTTTTT. The full variable domain, completed using reference TRBV27 and TRBJ1-4, is EAQVTQNPRYLITVTGKKLTVTCSQNMNHEYMSWYRQDPGLGLRQIYYSMNVEVTDKGDVPEGYKVSRKEKRNFPLILESPSPNQTSLYFCASSPHTSQIEKLFFGSGTQLSVL.

This clone has only one observation. J is TRBJ2-7 and V is TRBV5-5; 9 bases are a match to TRBD1. This CDR3 is built from 16 residues. With V trimmed by 3 bases and J by 5 bases, 12 bases remained unmatched. The germline CDR1 and CDR2 sequences are SGHKS and YYEKEE (reference sequence). CDR3 sequence: CASSSGGGQGVHEQYF. The DNA for the CDR3 is TGTGCCAGCAGCTCGGGCGGGGGACAGGGAGTCCACGAGCAGTACTTC.